Here is one TCR beta chain with its context. The entry originates in a study of blood T cell repertoires in COVID-19. Study in general: Samples came from the United States, Italy and Spain, spanning acute and convalescent COVID-19.

CDR3 length: 13 amino acids. Germline V gives CDR1 GTSNPN, CDR2 SVGIG (reference sequence). Trimming at V came to 5 bases and at J to 1 base, leaving 2 bases not matched to a gene. In the authors' workflow: Amplification from reference gene primers served as the basis for estimated nucleated cell counts. TCRdb's copy holds only in-frame clones and misses some; the assay was immunoSEQ multiplex PCR. Clone size and the V and J calls come from that table; the DNA yielded D and trimming. The table has roughly 450,000 clones, less than 95% seen once; the top ten hold less than 0.75%. The chain recombines TRBV30 with TRBJ1-5; 7 bases align to TRBD1. The TCR originated in a man aged 18 to 29 who had recovered from COVID-19. The specimen was PBMCs or T cells enriched from blood (not recorded which). The CDR3 coding sequence is TGTGCCTGGGGGACAGCCAGCAATCAGCCCCAGCATTTT. Translation gives CAWGTASNQPQHF.